Described below is a single T cell receptor (beta chain) sequence and its context. Which antigen it targets is not known. Within one base of it there is no much larger clone, and no base qualities were kept. The trial excluded patients who had a history of autoimmune disease or who were on systemic immunosuppression. Peripheral blood for TCR sequencing was drawn from every dose cohort at baseline, at cycle 4 day 1 and at cycle 7 day 1. Samples came from an open-label, multicenter, first-in-human phase I dose-escalation trial of ivuxolimab. Adults with locally advanced or metastatic head and neck squamous cell, hepatocellular, melanoma or renal cell carcinoma were enrolled in the trial. Before TCR sequencing, CD4+ T cells and CD8+ T cells from peripheral blood were sorted into separate populations. The germline V gene provides CDR1 MGHRA and CDR2 YSYEKL. Here V drops 4 bases and J drops 4 bases, and the junction holds 3 bases not matched to any gene. The cysteine opens and the phenylalanine closes a CDR3 of 13 amino acids. Here the CDR3 DNA is all that survives: 39 bases in frame from base 1.

The sample originates from a study of OX40 agonist ivuxolimab in advanced cancers. Study-level background: The costimulatory receptor OX40 (CD134) was targeted by ivuxolimab, a fully human IgG2 agonistic monoclonal antibody. Intravenous ivuxolimab was administered to patients every 2 weeks at six dose levels: 0.01, 0.1, 0.3, 1.5, 3 and 10 mg/kg. Of the roughly 50 dose-escalation patients, hepatocellular carcinoma was present in approximately 20, melanoma in around 15, renal cell carcinoma in 9 and head and neck cancer in 9. In the dose-escalation cohort, around four fifths of patients were male, and the mean age was 60 years with a range of roughly 20 to 80. Prior anti-PD-1, anti-PD-L1 or anti-CTLA-4 therapy was permitted, and checkpoint inhibitors had been received by 30% to 40% of dose-escalation patients. Partial responses occurred in three dose-escalation patients, of whom one had hepatocellular carcinoma and two had cutaneous melanoma. The purpose of peripheral TCRbeta sequencing was to test whether ivuxolimab changed TCR sequence diversity and led to clonal T-cell expansion. The paper covers the monotherapy dose-escalation part of the phase I ivuxolimab trial, which included N of about 50 patients.

General conclusions and limits of the study: Antigen specificity was not determined for the clonally expanded peripheral T cells. Low levels of normalized T-cell clonal expansion were also seen in some patients who did not respond. At doses from 0.1 to 3.0 mg/kg, clonal expansion was seen in both CD4+ and CD8+ blood T cells between baseline and week 6. On average, CD8+ T cells showed more expanded clones than CD4+ T cells after ivuxolimab. In partial responders in the 0.1-3.0 mg/kg groups, normalized peripheral clonal expansion was found to be among the lowest, especially among CD8+ T cells.

For sequencing of the TCRbeta CDR3 region, genomic DNA was extracted from the sorted cells. The immunoSEQ Assay was used for sequencing of TCRbeta CDR3 regions. In its TCRdb copy, this immuneACCESS table keeps in-frame sequences only and misses some clones. Where compared with another copy, unresolved V genes explain less than half of these, and the others have no known cause. This sample holds roughly 100,000 clones; 70% to 90% were observed only once. The ten most abundant clones make up 7% to 8.5% of the sample. This chain is built from TRBV4-1 and TRBJ1-1; 7 central bases correspond to TRBD1. The clonotype was recovered from an adult with an advanced solid tumor such as melanoma, head and neck, liver or kidney cancer. The source was CD4+ or CD8+ T cells sorted from blood, collected in a trial of the OX40 agonist ivuxolimab. The CDR3 region reads CASSRGTATEAFF. The nucleotide sequence is TGCGCCAGCAGCCGGGGGACAGCCACTGAAGCTTTCTTT.